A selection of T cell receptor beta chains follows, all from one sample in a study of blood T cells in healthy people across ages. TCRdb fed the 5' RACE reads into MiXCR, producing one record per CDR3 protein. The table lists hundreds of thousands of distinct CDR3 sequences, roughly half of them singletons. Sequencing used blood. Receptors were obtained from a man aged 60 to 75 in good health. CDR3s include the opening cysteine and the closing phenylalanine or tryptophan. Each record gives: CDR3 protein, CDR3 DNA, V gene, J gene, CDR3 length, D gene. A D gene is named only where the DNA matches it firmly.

CDR3: CASNSGREYNEQFF
DNA: TGTGCCAGTAATAGTGGGAGGGAATACAATGAGCAGTTCTTC
V: TRBV7-2
J: TRBJ2-1
length: 14
D: TRBD2

CDR3: CASSLAGLNTDTQYF
DNA: TGTGCCAGCAGCTTAGCAGGACTCAACACAGATACGCAGTATTTT
V: TRBV7-2
J: TRBJ2-3
length: 15
D: NA

CDR3: CASSLRDLQGLEETQYF
DNA: TGTGCCAGCAGTTTACGCGACCTACAGGGATTGGAAGAGACCCAGTACTTC
V: TRBV28
J: TRBJ2-5
length: 17
D: NA

CDR3: CASSQGGRKSSYEQYF
DNA: TGTGCCAGCAGCCAAGGGGGACGAAAGAGCTCCTACGAGCAGTACTTC
V: TRBV3-1
J: TRBJ2-7
length: 16
D: NA

CDR3: CSAEPRDSVAADTQYF
DNA: TGCAGCGCCGAACCCCGGGACAGTGTGGCCGCAGATACGCAGTATTTT
V: TRBV29-1
J: TRBJ2-3
length: 16
D: TRBD1

CDR3: CSARGLASQETQYF
DNA: TGCAGTGCTAGAGGACTAGCCAGCCAAGAGACCCAGTACTTC
V: TRBV20-1
J: TRBJ2-5
length: 14
D: TRBD2

CDR3: CATSRQRRGNEQFF
DNA: TGTGCCACCAGCAGACAGAGACGGGGCAATGAGCAGTTCTTC
V: TRBV15
J: TRBJ2-1
length: 14
D: NA

CDR3: CASSLVSGQGAYGYTF
DNA: TGTGCCAGCAGCTTAGTGTCGGGACAGGGGGCATATGGCTACACCTTC
V: TRBV7-9
J: TRBJ1-2
length: 16
D: TRBD1

CDR3: CASSRDYHSYNEQFF
DNA: TGTGCCAGCAGTAGGGACTACCACTCCTACAATGAGCAGTTCTTC
V: TRBV2
J: TRBJ2-1
length: 15
D: TRBD2

CDR3: CASSNSGGTQETQYF
DNA: TGTGCCAGCAGCAATAGCGGGGGCACCCAAGAGACCCAGTACTTC
V: TRBV2
J: TRBJ2-5
length: 15
D: TRBD2

CDR3: CASSKDRPPGETQYF
DNA: TGTGCCAGCAGTAAAGACAGGCCCCCAGGGGAGACCCAGTACTTC
V: TRBV2
J: TRBJ2-5
length: 15
D: NA